The clone carrying this TCR beta chain appeared many times. As yet, its antigen is unknown. This entry comes from a study of T cells in Graves' hyperthyroidism and ophthalmopathy. Whole-study findings and limits: Most expanded thyroid clonotypes above 0.001 also appeared in blood.

RNA transcripts yielded amplified TCR beta CDR3 regions. An initial round of RT-PCR targeting the TCR CDR3 relied on the HTBI primer set. MiXCR, run by TCRdb on the multiplex PCR reads, gives a single entry per CDR3 protein. The table shows 300,000 to 450,000 distinct CDR3 sequences, with 15% to 19% occurring only once. The sequenced sample consisted of blood. The source of this sequence is a woman aged 18-29 years with Graves' hyperthyroidism that later progressed to Graves' ophthalmopathy.

CDR3 region: CASRPGRQGFGYGYTF. The CDR3, as DNA: TGTGCCAGCAGACCGGGGAGGCAGGGGTTCGGCTATGGCTACACCTTC. The chain employs TRBV6-1 and TRBJ1-2; the D gene is possibly TRBD1 (6 bases). The CDR3 runs to 16 residues. The V gene's germline CDR1 is MNHNS and CDR2 SASEGT. V was clipped by 6 bases and J by 4 bases, with 21 bases between them.